Presented here are 4 T cell receptor beta chains from one specimen sequenced in a study of shared clonotypes between healthy human individuals (dated by TCRdb to the early 2020s). Libraries came from the immunoSEQ multiplex PCR assay. The table was pulled from immuneACCESS by TCRdb, which kept in-frame rearrangements only. Such tables lose some clones; where checked, under half of the loss comes from unresolved V genes, and the rest has no known cause. Counted in this sample were about 480,000 clones; less than 85% of them appeared once. The top ten clones comprise 10% to 15% of the sample. What was sequenced was PBMCs. These receptors all come from a woman aged 35 to 49 in good health. Some clones in this sample may be carry-over from other donors' samples.

The rearrangement joins TRBV30 to TRBJ2-5; 12 bases are a match to TRBD2. The CDR3 contains 17 residues. CDR1 and CDR2 from the germline V gene are GTSNPN and SVGIG (reference sequence). With V trimmed by 2 bases and J by 3 bases, 10 bases remained unmatched. The CDR3, as DNA: TGTGCCTGGAGTCCCCCCGCTAGCGGGAGGGGCAAAGAGACCCAGTACTTC. It specifies CAWSPPASGRGKETQYF.

This clone was counted ten times or more. The chain carries TRBV19 and TRBJ2-7, with D perhaps TRBD1 or TRBD2 (5 bases each). The CDR3 has 15 residues. In germline, CDR1 is LNHDA, CDR2 SQIVND (reference sequence). Trimming cost V 5 bases and J 5 bases, with 19 bases left between them. The CDR3 region is CASSSYPGTPDEQYF. The CDR3 DNA follows: TGTGCCAGTAGTTCCTACCCCGGGACCCCCGACGAGCAGTACTTC.

V and J are TRBV4-3 and TRBJ2-5; a possible D gene is TRBD2 (5 bases). The V and J ends lost 1 base and 5 bases respectively, with 11 bases between them. Germline V CDR1 and CDR2: LGHNA, YSLEER. This CDR3 has 14 residues. CDR3 protein: CASSQALEVETQYF. In nucleotides, the CDR3 is TGCGCCAGCAGCCAAGCCCTGGAGGTCGAGACCCAGTACTTC.

The rearrangement links TRBV11-3 to TRBJ2-2; weak D call: TRBD2 (6 bases). Germline lookup yields CDR1 SGHNT and CDR2 YENEEA. V lost 4 bases, J lost 7 bases, and 13 bases lay in between. The CDR3 runs to 14 residues. CDR3 in amino acids: CASSSRLDHGELFF. The CDR3 nucleotides read TGTGCCAGCAGCTCTAGACTAGACCACGGGGAGCTGTTTTTT.